These T cell receptor beta chains were read from a single sample in a study of metastatic and nonmetastatic thyroid tumors. TCRdb re-called the PCR reads with MiXCR. Of around 9,000 clones listed, around 40% were seen once; the top ten hold about 35%. Specimen: tumor tissue. These TCRs come from a male donor with papillary thyroid cancer or a benign thyroid nodule (not recorded which). Some clones in this sample may be carry-over from other donors' samples. Both conserved end residues are part of each CDR3. The D gene is left open where the match is weak. Expanded clones are given a class, and other clones once, few, many or no size at all.

TRBJ1-6 | - | TRBV5-1 | - | CASSLGPGQGFSPLHF | TGCGCCAGCAGCTTGGGGCCCGGGCAGGGGTTTTCACCCCTCCACTTT
TRBJ2-1 | - | TRBV5-1 | - | CASSFGGEAEQFF | TGCGCCAGCAGCTTTGGGGGAGAGGCTGAGCAGTTCTTC
TRBJ1-2 | - | TRBV20-1 | - | CSARDRKRGGYTF | TGCAGTGCTAGAGATCGGAAGAGAGGTGGCTACACCTTC
TRBJ2-7 | - | TRBV11-3 | - | CASSHEQGGGSYEQYF | TGTGCCAGCAGCCACGAACAGGGTGGGGGGTCCTACGAGCAGTACTTC
TRBJ2-1 | - | TRBV28 | - | CASSRDNEQFF | TGTGCCAGCAGCAGAGACAATGAGCAGTTCTTC
TRBJ2-1 | - | TRBV9 | - | CASSVEQGGDNEQFF | TGTGCCAGCAGCGTAGAACAGGGAGGGGACAATGAGCAGTTCTTC
TRBJ2-3 | few | TRBV12-3/TRBV12-4 | - | CASSLVARATDTQYF | TGTGCCAGCAGTTTAGTGGCCAGAGCCACAGATACGCAGTATTTT
TRBJ1-3 | medium-sized | TRBV30 | - | CAWSVSDNTIYF | TGTGCCTGGAGTGTGTCGGACAACACCATATATTTT
TRBJ1-1 | - | TRBV18 | - | CASSPNWITEAFF | TGTGCCAGCTCACCTAATTGGATCACTGAAGCTTTCTTT
TRBJ2-7 | - | TRBV5-1 | TRBD1 | CASSDPQGKAYEQYF | TGCGCCAGCAGCGACCCACAGGGGAAGGCCTACGAGCAGTACTTC
TRBJ2-7 | - | TRBV27 | - | CGTGVSTYEQYF | TGTGGTACCGGGGTATCAACCTACGAGCAGTACTTC
TRBJ2-7 | - | TRBV28 | - | CASSLTGLAGEQYF | TGTGCCAGCAGTTTAACAGGGTTGGCCGGCGAGCAGTACTTC
TRBJ2-7 | medium-sized | TRBV6-1 | TRBD2 | CASSGLREPYEQYF | TGTGCCAGCAGCGGGCTGCGGGAGCCCTACGAGCAGTACTTC
TRBJ2-3 | medium-sized | TRBV15 | - | CATSRGGVSDTQYF | TGTGCCACCAGCAGAGGAGGGGTGTCAGATACGCAGTATTTT
TRBJ2-7 | few | TRBV7-2 | - | CSSSFNRLACYEQYF | TGTTCCAGCAGCTTCAACCGTCTGGCGTGCTACGAGCAGTACTTC
TRBJ2-1 | - | TRBV13 | - | CASSFLAENEQFF | TGTGCCAGCAGCTTCCTAGCTGAGAATGAGCAGTTCTTC
TRBJ2-3 | few | TRBV6-4 | - | CASSDGTSTDTQYF | TGTGCCAGCAGTGACGGGACTAGCACAGATACGCAGTATTTT
TRBJ1-2 | - | TRBV29-1 | - | CSVEQGLSYGYTF | TGCAGCGTTGAGCAGGGGCTGAGCTATGGCTACACCTTC
TRBJ1-2 | - | TRBV7-9 | - | CASSSSRGEGYGYTF | TGTGCCAGCAGCTCCAGTCGGGGCGAGGGCTATGGCTACACCTTC
TRBJ2-7 | few | TRBV6-4 | TRBD1 | CASSARDRAYEQYF | TGTGCCAGCAGTGCCCGGGACAGGGCCTACGAGCAGTACTTC
TRBJ2-7 | - | TRBV5-5 | - | CASTCGVAPYEQYF | TGTGCCAGCACCTGTGGTGTCGCCCCCTACGAGCAGTACTTC
TRBJ1-1 | few | TRBV28 | - | CASTPRQTRSEAFF | TGTGCCAGCACCCCAAGGCAGACACGTTCTGAAGCTTTCTTT
TRBJ1-5 | once | TRBV4-1 | TRBD1 | CASSQGQGGQPQHF | TGCGCCAGCAGCCAAGGTCAGGGGGGCCAGCCCCAGCATTTT
TRBJ2-2 | - | TRBV27 | TRBD2 | CASTTGGAGELFF | TGTGCCAGCACCACCGGGGGGGCCGGGGAGCTGTTTTTT
TRBJ2-7 | few | TRBV15 | TRBD1 | CATSRGRDRGSYEQYF | TGTGCCACCAGCAGAGGACGGGACAGGGGGTCCTACGAGCAGTACTTC
TRBJ1-3 | few | TRBV5-1 | - | CASSLDFRNTIYF | TGCGCCAGCAGCTTGGATTTCCGAAACACCATATATTTT
TRBJ2-6 | - | TRBV11-2 | TRBD1 | CASSVDRVGANVLTF | TGTGCCAGCAGCGTCGACAGGGTCGGGGCCAACGTCCTGACTTTC
TRBJ1-2 | - | TRBV30 | TRBD1 | CAWSTGQPGDYGYTF | TGTGCCTGGAGTACGGGACAGCCGGGGGACTATGGCTACACCTTC
TRBJ2-1 | - | TRBV4-1 | - | CASSQSRLGEISYNEQFF | TGCGCCAGCAGCCAATCCCGTCTAGGGGAGATTTCCTACAATGAGCAGTTCTTC
TRBJ2-5 | many | TRBV11-1 | TRBD2 | CASSDRPGLAEPNPQETQYF | TGTGCCAGCAGCGACCGCCCGGGACTAGCGGAACCAAATCCCCAAGAGACCCAGTACTTC
TRBJ1-4 | - | TRBV18 | TRBD1 | CASSPNRGPNEKLFF | TGTGCCAGCTCACCGAACAGGGGACCAAATGAAAAACTGTTTTTT
TRBJ2-2 | - | TRBV20-1 | - | CSARDLTVELFF | TGCAGTGCTAGAGATCTCACCGTGGAGCTGTTTTTT
TRBJ1-4 | - | TRBV19 | TRBD1 | CATRDRGIKEEKLFF | TGTGCCACCCGGGACAGGGGAATTAAAGAGGAAAAACTGTTTTTT
TRBJ1-2 | - | TRBV29-1 | TRBD1 | CSVGTGDSYTF | TGCAGCGTTGGGACAGGGGATTCCTACACCTTC
TRBJ2-7 | once | TRBV18 | - | CASSPLKGVEQYF | TGTGCCAGCTCACCACTAAAGGGGGTCGAGCAGTACTTC
TRBJ2-6 | few | TRBV29-1 | TRBD1 | CIPLGQGSGANVLTF | TGCATCCCCCTCGGACAGGGGAGCGGGGCCAACGTCCTGACTTTC
TRBJ1-5 | many | TRBV29-1 | - | CSVRDRQNQPQHF | TGCAGCGTCCGGGACCGACAAAATCAGCCCCAGCATTTT
TRBJ2-1 | - | TRBV24-1 | TRBD1 | CATSDLGQGAGNEQFF | TGTGCCACCAGTGATTTAGGTCAGGGGGCCGGCAATGAGCAGTTCTTC
TRBJ2-1 | - | TRBV7-3 | - | CASSLTGGGSANYNEQFF | TGTGCCAGCAGCTTAACTGGTGGAGGATCAGCGAACTACAATGAGCAGTTCTTC
TRBJ1-2 | - | TRBV5-1 | - | CASSLEPGLAYGYTF | TGCGCCAGCAGCTTGGAGCCGGGGTTGGCCTATGGCTACACCTTC
TRBJ2-3 | large | TRBV11-2 | - | CASSYSGVLDTQYF | TGTGCCAGCAGTTACTCGGGGGTTTTAGATACGCAGTATTTT
TRBJ2-3 | - | TRBV28 | - | CASGNQLDSDTQYF | TGTGCCAGCGGAAATCAACTAGATTCAGATACGCAGTATTTT
TRBJ2-7 | - | TRBV11-2 | - | CASSLWGAASSYEQYF | TGTGCCAGCAGCTTGTGGGGGGCGGCGAGCTCCTACGAGCAGTACTTC
TRBJ1-1 | few | TRBV19 | - | CASSIGTSGCIF | TGTGCCAGTAGTATAGGGACCTCTGGTTGTATCTTT
TRBJ1-2 | - | TRBV27 | - | CASRRWNYGYTF | TGTGCCAGCAGGAGGTGGAACTATGGCTACACCTTC
TRBJ2-1 | - | TRBV5-1 | TRBD2 | CASSLSGTSYGEQFF | TGCGCCAGCAGCTTGAGTGGGACTAGTTACGGTGAGCAGTTCTTC
TRBJ2-1 | - | TRBV2 | - | CASKLRGYDEQFF | TGTGCCAGCAAGCTTAGAGGATATGATGAGCAGTTCTTC
TRBJ2-1 | - | TRBV7-3 | - | CASSPRGGQGRNEQFF | TGTGCCAGCAGCCCGAGGGGGGGCCAGGGTCGAAATGAGCAGTTCTTC
TRBJ1-4 | - | TRBV12-3/TRBV12-4 | - | CASTLGGGVGEKLFF | TGTGCCAGCACCTTAGGGGGAGGGGTTGGGGAAAAACTGTTTTTT
TRBJ2-1 | - | TRBV11-2 | TRBD2 | CASSPLRTSGISNEQFF | TGTGCCAGCAGCCCGCTTCGGACTAGCGGGATTTCCAATGAGCAGTTCTTC